This T cell receptor (beta chain) derives from a study of technical replicates of blood from a few donors. Libraries were prepared by immunoSEQ multiplex PCR; TCRdb keeps only in-frame clonotypes and omits some of them. Of about 97,000 clones listed, 96% were seen once; the top ten hold 0.21%. This sequence was found in a human donor in good health. The sample consisted of T cells isolated from PBMCs.

CDR3 nucleotides: TGTGCCTGGAGTGCTACAGTAAATAATGAAAAACTGTTTTTT. Translation: CAWSATVNNEKLFF. This chain links TRBV30 with TRBJ1-4; the D is unclear. V lost 1 base, J lost 4 bases, and 10 bases lay in between. The CDR3 contains 14 residues. From germline, CDR1 is GTSNPN and CDR2 SVGIG (reference sequence).